This is a list of T cell receptor beta chains from one sample in a study of long-term antiretroviral therapy in people with HIV. Clones were read by immunoSEQ multiplex PCR, and TCRdb kept only the in-frame ones, dropping some. The table records 25,000 to 35,000 clones, approximately 85% of them present only once. The sample was unsorted PBMCs, taken 0.8 years before starting antiretroviral therapy. The origin of the receptors is a man younger than 35 with HIV. CDR3s include the opening cysteine and the closing phenylalanine or tryptophan. Each record gives: D gene, V gene, CDR3 length, clone size, J gene, CDR3 protein, CDR3 DNA. A D gene is named only where the DNA matches it firmly. Expanded clones get a size class; other rows say once, few or many, or leave the size out.

NA	TRBV28	16	NA	TRBJ2-6	CASSSPEASGANVLTF	TGTGCCAGCAGTTCACCGGAGGCCTCTGGGGCCAACGTCCTGACTTTC
NA	TRBV7-3	14	NA	TRBJ2-3	CASSFRGAPDTQYF	TGTGCCAGCAGCTTCCGCGGGGCACCAGATACGCAGTATTTT
NA	TRBV18	16	NA	TRBJ1-1	CASSPPGQPLNTEAFF	TGTGCCAGCTCACCACCAGGACAGCCCTTGAACACTGAAGCTTTCTTT
TRBD1	TRBV6-5	15	NA	TRBJ2-1	CASSWSGTGGYEQFF	TGTGCCAGCAGTTGGTCCGGGACAGGGGGCTATGAGCAGTTCTTC
NA	TRBV7-2	14	NA	TRBJ1-4	CASSFRRNNEKLFF	TGTGCCAGCAGCTTTCGACGTAATAATGAAAAACTGTTTTTT
NA	TRBV5-4	11	NA	TRBJ2-1	CASSLKAEQFF	TGTGCCAGCAGCTTGAAGGCGGAGCAGTTCTTC
NA	TRBV7-9	12	NA	TRBJ1-4	CASSRPNEKLFF	TGTGCCAGCAGCCGGCCCAATGAAAAACTGTTTTTT
NA	TRBV6-1	12	NA	TRBJ2-5	CASSESGETQYF	TGTGCCAGCAGTGAAAGTGGGGAGACCCAGTACTTC
NA	TRBV19	14	NA	TRBJ1-1	CASMRPGANTEAFF	TGTGCCAGTATGAGGCCAGGGGCGAACACTGAAGCTTTCTTT
NA	TRBV7-9	14	NA	TRBJ1-5	CASSPDRHNQPQHF	TGTGCCAGCAGCCCCGACAGACACAATCAGCCCCAGCATTTT
NA	TRBV19	13	NA	TRBJ1-5	CASSFGGDQPQHF	TGTGCCAGTAGTTTCGGGGGAGATCAGCCCCAGCATTTT
TRBD2	TRBV7-6	15	NA	TRBJ2-1	CASRPGGPSYNEQFF	TGTGCCAGCAGGCCGGGGGGGCCCTCCTACAATGAGCAGTTCTTC
NA	TRBV4-1	16	few	TRBJ1-6	CASSQVSGGINSPLHF	TGCGCCAGCAGCCAAGTCTCTGGGGGGATAAATTCACCCCTCCACTTT
NA	TRBV6-1	15	NA	TRBJ1-2	CASSEGGDGGLGYTF	TGTGCCAGCAGTGAAGGCGGTGATGGCGGGTTAGGCTACACCTTC
NA	TRBV5-1	16	once	TRBJ1-4	CASSLDIGGTNEKLFF	TGCGCCAGCAGCTTGGACATCGGAGGAACTAATGAAAAACTGTTTTTT
TRBD1	TRBV7-9	17	NA	TRBJ2-2	CASSVRQGGSNTGELFF	TGTGCCAGCAGCGTAAGACAGGGGGGTTCGAACACCGGGGAGCTGTTTTTT
NA	TRBV4-3	15	NA	TRBJ2-7	CASSPSPGRSYEQYF	TGCGCCAGCAGCCCCTCGCCGGGCCGATCCTACGAGCAGTACTTC
NA	TRBV19	15	NA	TRBJ1-4	CASSIVRERNEKLFF	TGTGCCAGTAGTATAGTTCGGGAAAGGAATGAAAAACTGTTTTTT
TRBD1	TRBV7-9	15	NA	TRBJ2-5	CASSETGVPQETQYF	TGTGCCAGCAGCGAAACAGGGGTTCCTCAAGAGACCCAGTACTTC
NA	TRBV9	14	once	TRBJ2-3	CASSVTRVADTQYF	TGTGCCAGCAGCGTGACTAGGGTGGCCGATACGCAGTATTTT
NA	TRBV6-1	14	NA	TRBJ1-5	CASGVRTGDQPQHF	TGTGCCAGCGGGGTTAGAACCGGGGATCAGCCCCAGCATTTT
NA	TRBV5-1	15	NA	TRBJ1-2	CASSFRGQGRDGYTF	TGCGCCAGCAGCTTTCGGGGCCAGGGACGTGATGGCTACACCTTC
NA	TRBV5-1	14	NA	TRBJ2-2	CASNSRGLPGELFF	TGCGCCAGCAATTCCAGGGGTCTTCCAGGGGAGCTGTTTTTT
NA	TRBV15	14	NA	TRBJ2-3	CATSRGTRDETQYF	TGTGCCACCAGCAGAGGGACCCGGGACGAGACGCAGTATTTT
NA	TRBV9	14	NA	TRBJ2-7	CASSVGTEAYEQYF	TGTGCCAGCAGCGTAGGGACGGAGGCCTACGAGCAGTACTTC
NA	TRBV6-1	15	once	TRBJ2-7	CASGVSPAPPYEQYF	TGTGCCAGCGGAGTTTCCCCAGCTCCCCCCTACGAGCAGTACTTC
NA	TRBV19	14	NA	TRBJ2-3	CASSIPVATDTQYF	TGTGCCAGTAGTATTCCCGTAGCCACAGATACGCAGTATTTT
NA	TRBV11-2	13	NA	TRBJ2-7	CASSLLGGYEQYF	TGTGCCAGCAGCTTACTAGGGGGCTACGAGCAGTACTTC
NA	TRBV5-1	15	NA	TRBJ2-2	CASSLWGQRGGELFF	TGCGCCAGCAGCTTATGGGGCCAGAGAGGCGGGGAGCTGTTTTTT
NA	TRBV10-3	13	NA	TRBJ2-7	CAIRTGESYEQYF	TGTGCCATCAGGACGGGGGAGTCCTACGAGCAGTACTTC
NA	TRBV9	13	few	TRBJ2-3	CASSVDYTDTQYF	TGTGCCAGCAGCGTAGACTACACAGATACGCAGTATTTT
TRBD1	TRBV4-3	16	NA	TRBJ2-5	CASSLQFTGALLTQYF	TGCGCCAGCAGCCTTCAATTTACAGGGGCTTTGTTGACCCAGTACTTC
NA	TRBV6-5	16	once	TRBJ2-1	CASSYFLRGTYNEQFF	TGTGCCAGCAGTTACTTCTTGAGGGGCACCTACAATGAGCAGTTCTTC
NA	TRBV4-3	13	NA	TRBJ2-7	CASSQDWGNEQYF	TGCGCCAGCAGCCAAGATTGGGGAAACGAGCAGTACTTC
TRBD1	TRBV7-2	15	few	TRBJ1-5	CASSSQGAPSQPQHF	TGTGCCAGCAGCTCCCAGGGGGCGCCGAGTCAGCCCCAGCATTTT
NA	TRBV9	14	NA	TRBJ1-2	CASSVAGQLYGYTF	TGTGCCAGCAGCGTAGCCGGACAGCTTTATGGCTACACCTTC